This TCR beta chain was recorded in a study of T cell responses to AZD1222 COVID-19 vaccine (dated by TCRdb to the early 2020s). In the study overall: AZD1222 recipients given second doses at about 4 weeks or at about 12 weeks were pooled, since spike-specific TCR depth and breadth were not found to differ between the two schedules. TCR sequencing was performed for approximately 240 trial participants, of whom about 210 were given two doses of AZD1222 and some 25 were given two doses of MenACWY control vaccine. Trial participants were enrolled by age into 18-55, 56-69 and 70-plus year subgroups, with 148, 28 and 57 TCR-sequenced participants respectively.

Study-level results and caveats: Vaccine-associated CD4 TCRs spanned the whole spike protein, with dominant responses in regions 160-218 and 743-854. Because no samples from the day 14 peak response were available, repertoires could be characterized only after the peak T cell response. Spike-specific TCR breadth and depth rose significantly after two AZD1222 doses compared with day 0 and with MenACWY recipients. Most participants were white British and females outnumbered males, and the authors suggested that clonal diversity may have been underestimated. Only a handful of AZD1222 recipients were SARS-CoV-2 seropositive at baseline, limiting conclusions about previously exposed vaccinees. The 56-69-year group was small, and its depth increase did not reach significance, likely because of low power. Reportedly, close to half of the unique spike-specific TCRs recognized epitopes lying outside the regions that are mutated in the B.1.351 and B.1.1.7 variants.

The CDR3 holds 16 amino acids from the cysteine to the phenylalanine. The retained sequence is limited to the CDR3, 48 bases, with the frame set at the first base. CDR1 and CDR2 are drawn from the germline V gene: SGHTA, FQGNSA. V drops 3 bases and J drops 2 bases, leaving 13 bases in between. A remark on this clone: There is no known antigen for this receptor. Base qualities were left out, and no much larger clone turns up one base away.

The time point tag for this specimen amounts to: baseline before first vaccination. Vaccinee samples came from UK trials COV001 and COV002, including a single-blind randomized controlled phase 2/3 trial of AZD1222 (ChAdOx1 nCoV-19) in healthy adults. For TCRbeta chain sequencing, PBMC samples from trial participants were taken at day 0 and at day 28 after the second dose. The CDR3 regions of human TCRbeta chains were analyzed by immunosequencing. The paper's processing steps were these. Repertoire TCRs were matched against a reference library of SARS-CoV-2-specific TCRs generated with the MIRA antigen-specificity platform. Breadth was defined as the fraction of unique TCRs that were SARS-CoV-2-associated, and depth was defined as the fraction of total T cells that were SARS-CoV-2-associated. Using the MIRA data, each spike-specific TCR was mapped to the spike region that the TCR reacts to and placed in a CD4 or CD8 class. Log10-transformed breadth and depth values were compared by one-way ANOVA with Sidak's multiple comparisons tests. In its TCRdb copy, this immuneACCESS table keeps in-frame sequences only and misses some clones. Where compared with another copy, unresolved V genes explain less than half of these, and the others have no known cause. That table is the source of V, J and clone size, and D and trimming were worked out from the DNA. This sample holds about 140,000 clones; around nine tenths were observed only once. About 3.7% of the sample is in the top ten clones.

The rearrangement joined TRBV7-2 to TRBJ2-2; the D gene may be TRBD1 or TRBD2, since each aligns over 5 bases. This sequence was found in an adult in good health. This sample comprised peripheral blood, obtained on day 0 of AZD1222 vaccination. The CDR3 is CASSFPFGANTGELFF. The sequenced DNA: TGTGCCAGCAGCTTCCCCTTCGGGGCCAACACCGGGGAGCTGTTTTTT.